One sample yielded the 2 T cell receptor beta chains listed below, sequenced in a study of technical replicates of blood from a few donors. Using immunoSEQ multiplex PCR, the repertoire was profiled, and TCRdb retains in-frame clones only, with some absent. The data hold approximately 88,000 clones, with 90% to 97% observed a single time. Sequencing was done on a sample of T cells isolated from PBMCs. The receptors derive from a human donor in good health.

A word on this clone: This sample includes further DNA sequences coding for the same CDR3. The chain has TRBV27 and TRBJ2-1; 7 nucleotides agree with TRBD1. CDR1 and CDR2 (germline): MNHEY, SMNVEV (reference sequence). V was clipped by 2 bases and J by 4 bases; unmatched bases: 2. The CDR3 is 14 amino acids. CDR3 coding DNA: TGTGCCAGCAGTTTAAGCAGGGGGTACAATGAGCAGTTCTTC. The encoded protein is CASSLSRGYNEQFF.

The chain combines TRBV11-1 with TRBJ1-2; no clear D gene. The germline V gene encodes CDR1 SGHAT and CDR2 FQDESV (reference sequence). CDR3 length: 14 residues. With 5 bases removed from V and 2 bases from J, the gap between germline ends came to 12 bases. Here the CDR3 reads CASSPGPVNYGYTF. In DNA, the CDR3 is TGTGCCAGCAGCCCGGGTCCGGTCAACTATGGCTACACCTTC. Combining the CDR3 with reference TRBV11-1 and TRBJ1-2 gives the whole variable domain EAEVAQSPRYKITEKSQAVAFWCDPISGHATLYWYRQILGQGPELLVQFQDESVVDDSQLPKDRFSAERLKGVDSTLKIQPAELGDSAMYLCASSPGPVNYGYTFGSGTRLTVV.